This T cell receptor (beta chain) appears in the sequencing data of a study of blood T cell repertoires in COVID-19 (dated by TCRdb to 2020 to 2022). About the study as a whole: The collaborator samples originated in the United States, Italy and Spain and spanned the acute and convalescent phases of COVID-19. The material from the prospective study consisted of cDNA or gDNA derived from T cells, B-cell-depleted T cells, or PBMCs. The samples were drawn from two sources: the first 160 participants of the ongoing ImmuneRACE study, and approximately 1,300 subjects contributed by 6 global collaborators. The repertoires were released in a freely available public database meant as a resource for research on the immune response to SARS-CoV-2. Subjects who had been exposed to COVID-19, were actively infected with it, or had recovered from it provided the deeply sampled blood TCRbeta repertoires that made up the dataset. HLA class I and class II types, where available, came from metadata supplied by the sample provider rather than from assay-based typing. A de-identified subject ID, COVID-19 status, age in years and sex were almost always included in the sample metadata.

TCRbeta CDR3 regions were amplified from genomic DNA by means of the immunoSEQ Assay, a bias-controlled multiplex PCR. In the authors' own workflow: The number of nucleated cells in each sample was estimated from the amplification of reference gene primers within the assay. To quantify the absolute abundance of each unique TCRbeta CDR3 rearrangement, sequence reads were collapsed and filtered. For each sample, productive Simpson clonality was calculated as the square root of Simpson's diversity index over productive rearrangements. The table comes from immuneACCESS by way of TCRdb, which keeps in-frame sequences with V and J called. Part of the clones is missing from these tables; in studies checked, under half for an unresolved V gene and the rest for unknown reasons. The V and J calls and clone size were taken over from that table, and D and trimming were inferred from the DNA. The sample yields roughly 80,000 clones; roughly 80% were counted once. 27% of the sample is in the top ten clones.

Note on this clone: Its antigen is unknown. It has no much larger one-base neighbor in the sample; base qualities were not kept.

From the germline V gene, CDR1 is MNHEY and CDR2 is SVGEGT. The CDR3 goes from the cysteine to the phenylalanine over 16 residues. Only the CDR3 DNA is retained, 48 bases long and in frame from the first base. V is pared back by 7 bases and J by 0 bases, with 16 bases lying between the germline termini. Each collaborating institution followed its own protocols to collect whole blood in K2EDTA tubes. For TCRbeta analysis, collaborators shipped samples in one of three forms: frozen whole blood, isolated PBMCs, or DNA extracted from either of those sample types. On the study overall, not on this receptor specifically: The quantity of clinical and demographic metadata differed by source and by participant and was supplied without curation.

This chain joins TRBV6-2 or TRBV6-3 to TRBJ1-3, and possibly TRBD1, on 5 matching bases. What was sequenced was peripheral blood. The receptor was isolated from a human donor in a cohort sampled during active COVID-19. DNA sequence: TGTGCCAGCATCCCGGGCGGGGGAAGCTCTGGAAACACCATATATTTT. This gives the protein CASIPGGGSSGNTIYF.